Below are 9 T cell receptor beta chains sequenced from a single sample in a study of cytotoxic CD8 clonotypes in ibrutinib-treated CLL. The repertoire was sequenced with immunoSEQ multiplex PCR; TCRdb's copy has only in-frame clones and lacks some. This sample has about 200,000 clones, with 75% to 85% found just once. The specimen was PBMCs, collected after 12 months of ibrutinib treatment. Receptor source: a human donor with chronic lymphocytic leukemia.

V gene TRBV19 combines with J gene TRBJ1-2, with TRBD1 as a possible D gene (5 bases). Germline loops: CDR1 LNHDA, CDR2 SQIVND (reference sequence). This CDR3 is 18 amino acids long. V was clipped by 7 bases and J by 4 bases, with 28 bases between them. CDR3 DNA sequence: TGTGCCAGTAACACCCCCCGGGGCAGCCCAAGACATCCCTATGGCTACACCTTC. This codes for CASNTPRGSPRHPYGYTF.

A note on this clone: A junction boundary mismatches the germline segment, possibly from a read error. The V and J genes are TRBV7-9 and TRBJ2-7, with D unresolved. CDR3 size: 12 residues. Germline loops: CDR1 SEHNR, CDR2 FQNEAQ (reference sequence). CDR3 sequence (DNA): TGTGCCAGCAGCTTAGCCACCTACGGGCAGTACTTC. Translation gives CASSLATYGQYF.

This clone was recorded only once. The chain uses TRBV5-1 and TRBJ1-3, with D tentatively TRBD1 (6 bases). Per germline, CDR1 SGHRS and CDR2 YFSETQ. Deletions cut 4 bases from V and 3 bases from J, with 14 bases between. This CDR3 is built from 15 residues. The CDR3 DNA sequence: TGCGCCAGCAGCCTCTCGGGGGCTAATGGAAACACCATATATTTT. Its translation: CASSLSGANGNTIYF.

The chain couples TRBV10-2 to TRBJ2-1; 12 bases match TRBD2. Germline loops: CDR1 WSHSY, CDR2 SAAADI. Losses at the gene ends were 5 bases for V and 6 bases for J; bases not matched to a gene: 5. The CDR3 runs to 15 residues. The DNA of the CDR3 is TGCGCCAGCAGTTATTCGGGACTAGCGGGCAATGAGCAGTTCTTC. It translates to CASSYSGLAGNEQFF.

This clone was seen a single time. The V call is TRBV10-1, the J call TRBJ2-3; the match to TRBD2 covers 8 bases. Germline CDR1 and CDR2: WNHNN and SYGVQD (reference sequence). The V segment lost 5 bases and the J segment 6 bases; nucleotides outside the gene matches: 4. The CDR3 consists of 13 residues. The CDR3 loop reads CASSRAGDDTQYF. CDR3 sequence (DNA): TGCGCCAGCAGTCGAGCGGGGGATGATACGCAGTATTTT.

This chain uses TRBV27 with TRBJ2-7, with TRBD2 identical over 10 bases. V dropped 0 bases and J dropped 4; count of bases not matched to a gene: 3. The CDR3 has 15 amino acids. The germline CDR1 and CDR2 sequences are MNHEY and SMNVEV (reference sequence). Here the CDR3 reads CASSLSLAGAYEQYF. The CDR3 DNA sequence: TGTGCCAGCAGTTTATCTCTAGCGGGGGCATACGAGCAGTACTTC.

This clone was picked up a small number of times. Mismatch with germline at one junction end may stem from a read error. This chain joins TRBV7-7 and TRBJ1-1, with D perhaps TRBD1 (6 bases). The CDR3 runs 16 residues. Germline CDR1 is SSHAT and CDR2 is FNYEAQ (reference sequence). CDR3: CASSQLRTVMNTEAFF. The CDR3 nucleotides read TGTGCTAGCAGCCAACTCCGGACAGTGATGAACACTGAAGCTTTCTTT.

This chain links TRBV6-1 with TRBJ2-6, with D perhaps given as TRBD1 or TRBD2 (6 bases each). The CDR3 sequence is 16 residues long. Germline V gene data show CDR1 as MNHNS and CDR2 as SASEGT. The ends were cut back, 3 bases at V and 0 bases at J, with 9 bases in the middle. The CDR3 sequence is CASSDGGRSGANVLTF. DNA for the CDR3: TGTGCCAGCAGTGACGGGGGCCGCTCTGGGGCCAACGTCCTGACTTTC.

J is TRBJ1-6 and V is TRBV7-9; 7 bases are shared with TRBD1. This CDR3 has 17 residues. Germline assignment: CDR1 SEHNR and CDR2 FQNEAQ (reference sequence). The trim removed 5 bases at V and 0 bases at J, leaving 7 bases unmatched. In DNA, the CDR3 is TGTGCCAGCAGCCAAGCCGGGGACAGCTCCTATAATTCACCCCTCCACTTT. This gives the protein CASSQAGDSSYNSPLHF.